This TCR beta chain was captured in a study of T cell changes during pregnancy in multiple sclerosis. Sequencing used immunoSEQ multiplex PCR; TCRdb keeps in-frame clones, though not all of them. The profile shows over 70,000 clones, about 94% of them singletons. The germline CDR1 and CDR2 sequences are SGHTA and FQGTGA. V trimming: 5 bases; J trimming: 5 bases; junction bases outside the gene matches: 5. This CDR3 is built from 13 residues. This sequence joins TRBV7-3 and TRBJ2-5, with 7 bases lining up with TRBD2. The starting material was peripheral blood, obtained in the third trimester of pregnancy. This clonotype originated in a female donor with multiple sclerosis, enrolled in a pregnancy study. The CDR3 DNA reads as TGTGCCAGCAGCCCGGGAGGCAGGGAGACCCAGTACTTC. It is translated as CASSPGGRETQYF.